This TCR beta chain was sequenced for a study of T-cell reconstitution after alpha-beta-depleted transplantation in children. Unique molecular identifiers were incorporated when the TCRbeta library was constructed. TCRdb analysed the PCR reads with MiXCR anew, one entry per CDR3 protein. The top ten hold over 2% of the sample, which has hundreds of thousands of distinct CDR3 sequences, more than 10% seen once. This clonotype was observed a handful of times. The CDR3 loop spans 12 amino acids. Germline assignment: CDR1 DFQATT and CDR2 SNEGSKA (reference sequence). V lost 4 bases and J lost 10, with 14 bases in between.

This material consisted of PBMCs from the stem cell graft donor, taken from the stem cell graft. This TCR came from a human donor who donated a stem cell graft to a child with acute lymphoblastic leukemia. This chain joins TRBV20-1 and TRBJ2-1, with D perhaps given as TRBD1 or TRBD2 (5 bases each). The CDR3, as DNA: TGCAGTGCTACTATTGGGGGTACGGAGCAGTTCTTC. It is translated as CSATIGGTEQFF.